This record looks at one T cell receptor beta chain sequence and its context. What it recognizes is unknown. TCRdb used MiXCR to reprocess the reads, holding one entry per CDR3 protein. The table has 250,000 or so distinct CDR3 sequences, about a sixth seen once. The record originates from a study of T cell repertoires in cytomegalovirus infection. At the level of the study: Public TCR beta signatures indicated both CMV infection and matching HLA type. Study conclusions and caveats: CMV carriers with the relevant HLA were identified by cumulative public TCR beta family frequency.

CDR1 is SQVTM and CDR2 is ANQGSEA in the germline V gene. V dropped 1 base and J dropped 7 bases, with 7 bases sitting between them. The CDR3 totals 11 residues. Material for sequencing was CD8+ T cells from PBMCs. The TCR comes from a human donor in good health (CMV status not recorded). Some clones in this sample may be carry-over from other donors' samples. The chain employs TRBV29-1 and TRBJ1-1; the D is unclear. The CDR3 sequence: CSVEGRVEAFF. The CDR3 nucleotides are TGCAGCGTTGAAGGTCGGGTTGAAGCTTTCTTT.